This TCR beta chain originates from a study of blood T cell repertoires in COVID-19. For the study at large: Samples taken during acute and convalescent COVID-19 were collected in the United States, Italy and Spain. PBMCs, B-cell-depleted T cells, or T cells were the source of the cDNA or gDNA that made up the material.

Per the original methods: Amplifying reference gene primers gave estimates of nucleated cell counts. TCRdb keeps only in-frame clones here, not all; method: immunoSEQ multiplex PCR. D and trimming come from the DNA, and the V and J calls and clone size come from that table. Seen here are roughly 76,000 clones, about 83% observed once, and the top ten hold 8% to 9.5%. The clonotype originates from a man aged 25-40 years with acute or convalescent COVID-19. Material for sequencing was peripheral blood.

As DNA, the CDR3 is TGCGCCAGCAGCCGCTCAATTAGCGGGAGCGATCGCGAGCAGTACTTC. Translation: CASSRSISGSDREQYF. The rearrangement links TRBV4-1 to TRBJ2-7; TRBD2 aligns across 9 bases. Trimming cost V 4 bases and J 6 bases; bases outside gene matches: 13. Per germline, CDR1 MGHRA and CDR2 YSYEKL. The CDR3 totals 16 residues.